The subject of this entry is one T cell receptor (beta chain). CDR3 size: 15 residues. Germline loops: CDR1 SGHRS, CDR2 YFSETQ. Losses at the gene ends were 4 bases for V and 0 bases for J; bases not matched to a gene: 4. Using immunoSEQ multiplex PCR, the repertoire was profiled, and TCRdb retains in-frame clones only, with some absent. The profile shows 55,000 to 65,000 clones, 80% to 90% of them singletons. The data originate from a study of blood T cell repertoires in COVID-19. In the study overall: COVID-19 samples collected from the United States, Italy and Spain covered acute and convalescent phases. T cells, B-cell-depleted T cells, or PBMCs provided the cDNA or gDNA that served as material.

Seattle-derived patients entered the study during active infection and were followed longitudinally. What was sequenced was peripheral blood. The TCR was taken from a woman in her fifties or sixties with COVID-19, enrolled during active disease. The V and J genes are TRBV5-1 and TRBJ2-1; 7 bases fit TRBD1. The CDR3 coding sequence is TGCGCCAGCAGCGGACAGGACCCCTCCTACAATGAGCAGTTCTTC. Amino acid sequence: CASSGQDPSYNEQFF.